These 7 T cell receptor beta chains share one sample of origin, sequenced in a study of T-cell memory formation after mild COVID-19. Each CDR3 protein is one row after TCRdb ran MiXCR on the 5' RACE reads. This sample has hundreds of thousands of distinct CDR3 sequences, with more than 15% found just once. The sample was PBMCs or a T cell subset sorted from them (not recorded which). Receptors were obtained from a man aged 18 to 30 who had mild COVID-19 (a few samples of this study predate the infection). Cell type and time point are not known.

The chain has TRBV9 and TRBJ2-2; TRBD1 matches 8 bases. Germline lookup yields CDR1 SGDLS and CDR2 YYNGEE. The CDR3 is 16 residues long. The V gene end was trimmed by 2 bases and the J gene end by 6 bases; junction bases not matched to a gene: 9. CDR3 in amino acids: CASSVWDRIVAGELFF. The CDR3 nucleotides are TGTGCCAGCAGCGTCTGGGACAGGATAGTCGCCGGGGAGCTGTTTTTT.

V gene TRBV27 combines with J gene TRBJ2-1, with D tentatively TRBD1 (5 bases). The CDR3 runs 14 residues. CDR1 MNHEY and CDR2 SMNVEV come from the germline V gene (reference sequence). V shed 2 bases and J shed 5 bases, with 10 bases lying between them. CDR3 nucleotide sequence: TGTGCCAGCAGTTTACTGGACACAGACAATGAGCAGTTCTTC. Translated: CASSLLDTDNEQFF.

This chain links TRBV20-1 with TRBJ1-1; TRBD1 matches 9 bases. Germline values: CDR1 DFQATT, CDR2 SNEGSKA (reference sequence). The CDR3 is 18 residues long. J was trimmed by 1 base and V by 1 base; bases with no gene match: 13. This chain's CDR3 is CSARVRRQGVMKNTEAFF. In nucleotides, the CDR3 is TGCAGTGCTAGAGTAAGAAGACAGGGGGTAATGAAGAACACTGAAGCTTTCTTT.

This clonotype was detected a few times. V gene TRBV7-2 combines with J gene TRBJ1-2, with D possibly matching TRBD1 (6 bases). CDR3 length: 11 residues. Germline CDR1 is SGHTA and CDR2 is FQGNSA. V lost 8 bases, J lost 5 bases, and 9 bases lay in between. The CDR3 sequence: CASAGVYGYTF. The CDR3 DNA sequence: TGTGCCAGCGCAGGGGTATATGGCTACACCTTC.

The count of this clonotype is one. CDR3 region: CASSQGTVATNEKLFF. The CDR3 DNA reads TGCGCCAGCAGCCAAGGGACGGTCGCAACTAATGAAAAACTGTTTTTT. The V gene is TRBV4-1, the J gene TRBJ1-4; D remains unclear. Trimming left V 1 base short and J 0 bases short, with 9 bases between. This CDR3 is 16 amino acids long. Germline values: CDR1 MGHRA, CDR2 YSYEKL.

The V call is TRBV4-1, the J call TRBJ1-2; D may be TRBD1 (5 bases). The V end was cut by 2 bases, the J end by 11 bases, with 21 bases between. The CDR3 sequence is 15 residues long. In germline, CDR1 is MGHRA, CDR2 YSYEKL. CDR3 region: CASSQTHGTGPGYTF. The CDR3 bases are TGCGCCAGCAGCCAAACCCATGGGACGGGGCCGGGGTACACCTTC.

This clonotype has only a few counts. The V and J genes are TRBV19 and TRBJ1-1; D is uncertain. This CDR3 contains 14 residues. The V end was cut by 4 bases, the J end by 1 base, with 10 bases between. The germline CDR1 and CDR2 sequences are LNHDA and SQIVND (reference sequence). The chain's CDR3 is CASSNLGANTEAFF. Written as DNA, the CDR3 is TGTGCCAGTAGTAACTTGGGAGCGAACACTGAAGCTTTCTTT.